These 9 T cell receptor beta chains originate from one sample sequenced in a study of regulatory T cells in long-lasting Graves disease. Sample time point: persistent/refractory GD, antithyroid drugs over 5 years with positive TRAb. Following extraction of RNA from PBMCs, that RNA was used to make the TCR library. In building TCR beta libraries, iRepertoire HTBI primers were used together with Arm-PCR of CDR3 regions. In TCRdb, the multiplex PCR reads were re-called with MiXCR into one record per CDR3 protein. The sample consists of hundreds of thousands of distinct CDR3 sequences, less than 25% of them appearing once. The specimen comprised peripheral blood mononuclear cells (PBMCs), sampled when the disease was refractory, from a patient treated with antithyroid drugs. These receptors came from a female donor with Graves disease.

The chain uses TRBV20-1 and TRBJ2-7; D gene unclear. Germline-derived CDR1 and CDR2 are DFQATT and SNEGSKA (reference sequence). V was shortened by 0 bases and J by 2 bases, with 14 bases between the two germline ends. CDR3 size: 15 residues. The CDR3 nucleotides read TGCAGTGCTAGAGATCGCGACGGGCCGCCCTACGAGCAGTACTTC. It is translated as CSARDRDGPPYEQYF.

A few counts support this clonotype. The gene calls are TRBV29-1 and TRBJ1-1; D not certain. Germline CDR1 and CDR2: SQVTM and ANQGSEA. The CDR3 is made up of 12 amino acids. The CDR3 DNA sequence: TGCACCGCAATGGGGTGGAACACTGAAGCTTTCTTT. This codes for CTAMGWNTEAFF.

At least ten counts were recorded for this clonotype. As DNA, the CDR3 is TGTGCCAGCAGCCCCAGAGGGCGCTATAATTCACCCCTCCACTTT. Encoded protein: CASSPRGRYNSPLHF. The rearrangement uses TRBV28 and TRBJ1-6; D gene uncertain. The CDR3 loop spans 15 amino acids. CDR1 MDHEN and CDR2 SYDVKM come from the germline V gene. V was pared by 6 bases and J by 3 bases, with 12 bases between.

In its sample, this clonotype was seen once. This chain uses TRBV14 with TRBJ2-5; D is possibly TRBD1 (6 bases). Looked up from germline, CDR1 is SGHDN and CDR2 is FVKESK. V was trimmed by 5 bases and J by 5 bases, leaving 18 bases between them. The CDR3 sequence is 15 residues long. This CDR3 is CASSYQTGLRETQYF. CDR3 coding DNA: TGTGCCAGCAGCTACCAAACAGGGCTGCGGGAGACCCAGTACTTC.

This clonotype was counted between two and nine times. This chain links TRBV19 with TRBJ1-2; D not resolved. This CDR3 is 13 amino acids long. CDR1 LNHDA and CDR2 SQIVND come from the germline V gene (reference sequence). The V end was cut by 7 bases, the J end by 2 bases, with 11 bases between. This CDR3 is CASKIRGNYGYTF. DNA for the CDR3: TGTGCCAGTAAAATCAGAGGAAACTATGGCTACACCTTC. The whole variable domain, filled in from reference TRBV19 and TRBJ1-2, reads DGGITQSPKYLFRKEGQNVTLSCEQNLNHDAMYWYRQDPGQGLRLIYYSQIVNDFQKGDIAEGYSVSREKKESFPLTVTSAQKNPTAFYLCASKIRGNYGYTFGSGTRLTVV.

The chain is built from TRBV3-1 and TRBJ2-7; 12 bases agree with TRBD2. This CDR3 has 15 residues. The trim removed 4 bases at V and 4 bases at J, leaving 5 bases unmatched. From germline, CDR1 is LGHDT and CDR2 YNNKEL (reference sequence). The CDR3 spells CASSPSGRVRYEQYF. The CDR3 nucleotides are TGTGCCAGCAGCCCTAGCGGGAGGGTGAGATACGAGCAGTACTTC.

This clonotype has a handful of counts. V and J are TRBV20-1 and TRBJ2-1; 9 bases agree with TRBD1. The CDR3 length is 16 residues. Germline V gene data show CDR1 as DFQATT and CDR2 as SNEGSKA (reference sequence). The trim removed 6 bases at V and 8 bases at J, leaving 17 bases unmatched. The CDR3 coding sequence is TGCAGTGCCTATGACTCAACCGGGACAGGGATCGATGAGCAGTTCTTC. The encoded protein is CSAYDSTGTGIDEQFF.

The chain combines TRBV28 with TRBJ2-7; maybe TRBD2 (6 bases). The germline V and J ends were trimmed by 2 bases and 6 bases, with 17 bases remaining between them. The length of the CDR3 is 15 residues. CDR1 is MDHEN and CDR2 is SYDVKM in the germline V gene. DNA of the CDR3: TGTGCCAGCAGTTTAAGCGGCGGGGAGAGGGGCGAGCAGTACTTC. Its translation is CASSLSGGERGEQYF. Full variable domain (missing parts from reference TRBV28 and TRBJ2-7): DVKVTQSSRYLVKRTGEKVFLECVQDMDHENMFWYRQDPGLGLRLIYFSYDVKMKEKGDIPEGYSVSREKKERFSLILESASTNQTSMYLCASSLSGGERGEQYFGPGTRLTVT.

This CDR3 reads CAISELSGVRSPLSGANVLTF. CDR3 coding DNA: TGTGCCATCAGTGAGCTCAGTGGGGTTAGATCCCCTCTCTCTGGGGCCAACGTCCTGACTTTC. This rearrangement joins TRBV10-3 to TRBJ2-6; D unresolved. Germline CDR1 ENHRY, CDR2 SYGVKD. Trimming left V 2 bases short and J 0 bases short, with 23 bases between. This CDR3 comprises 21 residues.